A single T cell receptor beta chain is shown here with its context. The antigen is undetermined. The data are from a study of graft-versus-host responses after intestinal transplantation. Study at large: Transplants were multivisceral, liver-intestinal, or isolated intestinal. Tacrolimus and steroids were given for two to three years to all recipients after anti-thymocyte globulin induction.

Between the trimmed V and J ends, which lost 7 bases and 3 bases, there was a span of 11 bases. Germline CDR1 and CDR2: MNHEY and SVGAGI. The CDR3 sequence is 13 residues long. Method: immunoSEQ multiplex PCR; TCRdb's copy keeps in-frame clones and lacks some. Of around 77,000 clones listed, 85% to 95% are singletons. Regarding the study as a whole: Detection of GvH clones occurred in recipient marrow, and some had their first appearance in ileum or blood. Circulating GvH clone levels at their peak were associated with HvG declines (early post-transplant).

This chain connects TRBV6-5 to TRBJ2-3; a possible D gene is TRBD2 (5 bases). This TCR was recovered from a human donor who received an intestinal transplant. Sequenced material: unstimulated CD8+ T cells sorted from spleen or lymph node cells, taken before intestinal transplant. The DNA for the CDR3 is TGTGCCAGCACCGGTATAGCGACAGATACGCAGTATTTT. It specifies CASTGIATDTQYF.